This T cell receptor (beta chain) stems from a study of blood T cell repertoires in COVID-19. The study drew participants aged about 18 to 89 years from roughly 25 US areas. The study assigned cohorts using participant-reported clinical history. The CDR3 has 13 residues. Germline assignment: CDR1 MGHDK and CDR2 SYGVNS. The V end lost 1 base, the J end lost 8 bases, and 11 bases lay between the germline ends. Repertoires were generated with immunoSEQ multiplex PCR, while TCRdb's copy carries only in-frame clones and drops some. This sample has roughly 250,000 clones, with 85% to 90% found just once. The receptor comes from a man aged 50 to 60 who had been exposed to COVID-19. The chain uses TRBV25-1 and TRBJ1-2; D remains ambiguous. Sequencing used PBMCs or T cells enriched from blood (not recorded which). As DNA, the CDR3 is TGTGCCAGCAGTGAATCCCGCGGCTGGGGCTACACCTTC. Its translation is CASSESRGWGYTF.